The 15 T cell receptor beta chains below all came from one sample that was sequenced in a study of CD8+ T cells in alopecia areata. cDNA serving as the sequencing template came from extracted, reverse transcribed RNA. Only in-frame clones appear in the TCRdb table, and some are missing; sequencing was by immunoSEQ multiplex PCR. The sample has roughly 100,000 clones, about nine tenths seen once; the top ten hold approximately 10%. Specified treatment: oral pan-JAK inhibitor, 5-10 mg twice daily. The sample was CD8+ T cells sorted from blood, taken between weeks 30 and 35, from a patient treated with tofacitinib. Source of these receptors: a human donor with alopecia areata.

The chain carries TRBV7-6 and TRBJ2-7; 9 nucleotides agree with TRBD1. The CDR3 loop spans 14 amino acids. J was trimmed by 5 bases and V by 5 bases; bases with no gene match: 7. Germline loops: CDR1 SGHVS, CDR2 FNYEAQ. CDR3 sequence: CASSPTRTGDEQYF. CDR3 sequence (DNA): TGTGCCAGCAGCCCTACTCGGACAGGGGACGAGCAGTACTTC.

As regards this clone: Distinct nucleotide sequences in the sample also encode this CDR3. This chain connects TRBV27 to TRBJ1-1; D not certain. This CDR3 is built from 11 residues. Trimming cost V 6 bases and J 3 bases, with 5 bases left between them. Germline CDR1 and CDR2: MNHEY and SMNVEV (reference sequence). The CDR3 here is CASRSYTEAFF. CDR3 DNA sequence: TGTGCCAGCAGGTCCTACACTGAAGCTTTCTTT.

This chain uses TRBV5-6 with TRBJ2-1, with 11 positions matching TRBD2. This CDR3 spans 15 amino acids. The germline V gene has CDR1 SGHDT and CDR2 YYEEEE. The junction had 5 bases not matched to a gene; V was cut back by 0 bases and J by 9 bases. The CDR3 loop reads CASSLELAGEGEQFF. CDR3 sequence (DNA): TGTGCCAGCAGCTTGGAACTAGCGGGAGAAGGTGAGCAGTTCTTC.

CDR3: CASSLLTVSSYEQYF. The CDR3 nucleotides read TGTGCCAGCAGCTTGTTGACCGTAAGCTCCTACGAGCAGTACTTC. The rearrangement uses TRBV5-8 and TRBJ2-7, with D unclear. Trimming left V 1 base short and J 0 bases short, with 11 bases between. There are 15 residues in the CDR3. Germline-derived CDR1 and CDR2 are SGHTS and YDEGEE.

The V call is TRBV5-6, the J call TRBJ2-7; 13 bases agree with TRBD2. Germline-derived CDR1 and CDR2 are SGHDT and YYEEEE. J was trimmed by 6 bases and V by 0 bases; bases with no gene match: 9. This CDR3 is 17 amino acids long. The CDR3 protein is CASSLGGAGTSGTEQYF. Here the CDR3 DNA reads TGTGCCAGCAGCTTGGGGGGAGCCGGGACTAGCGGGACCGAGCAGTACTTC.

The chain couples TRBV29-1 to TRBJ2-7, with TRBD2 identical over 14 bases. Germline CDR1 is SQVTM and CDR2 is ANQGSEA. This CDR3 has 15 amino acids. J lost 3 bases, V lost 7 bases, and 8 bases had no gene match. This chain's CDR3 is CSAQGLAGEYYEQYF. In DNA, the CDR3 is TGCAGCGCGCAGGGACTAGCGGGGGAATACTACGAGCAGTACTTC.

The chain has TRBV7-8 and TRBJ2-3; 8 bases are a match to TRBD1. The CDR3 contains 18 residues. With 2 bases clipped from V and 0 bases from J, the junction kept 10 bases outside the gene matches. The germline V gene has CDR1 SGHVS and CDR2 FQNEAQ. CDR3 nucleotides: TGTGCCAGCAGCTTATACCCGAAGACAGGGGAAAGCACAGATACGCAGTATTTT. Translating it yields CASSLYPKTGESTDTQYF.

The CDR3 protein is CASRRPGLADEQFF. In DNA, the CDR3 is TGTGCCAGCAGACGTCCGGGACTAGCAGATGAGCAGTTCTTC. The gene calls are TRBV5-6 and TRBJ2-1; 9 nucleotides match TRBD2. The ends lost 5 bases at V and 8 bases at J; junction bases unmatched: 8. CDR3 size: 14 residues. CDR1 is SGHDT and CDR2 is YYEEEE in the germline V gene. Full variable domain (remainder filled in from reference TRBV5-6 and TRBJ2-1): DAGVTQSPTHLIKTRGQQVTLRCSPKSGHDTVSWYQQALGQGPQFIFQYYEEEERQRGNFPDRFSGHQFPNYSSELNVNALLLGDSALYLCASRRPGLADEQFFGPGTRLTVL.

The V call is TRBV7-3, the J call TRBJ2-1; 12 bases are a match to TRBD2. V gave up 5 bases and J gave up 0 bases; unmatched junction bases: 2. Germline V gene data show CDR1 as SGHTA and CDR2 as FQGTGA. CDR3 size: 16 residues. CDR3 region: CASSATSGSSYNEQFF. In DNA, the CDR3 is TGTGCCAGCAGCGCGACTAGCGGGAGCTCCTACAATGAGCAGTTCTTC. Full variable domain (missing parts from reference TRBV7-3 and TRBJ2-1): GAGVSQTPSNKVTEKGKYVELRCDPISGHTALYWYRQSLGQGPEFLIYFQGTGAADDSGLPNDRFFAVRPEGSVSTLKIQRTERGDSAVYLCASSATSGSSYNEQFFGPGTRLTVL.

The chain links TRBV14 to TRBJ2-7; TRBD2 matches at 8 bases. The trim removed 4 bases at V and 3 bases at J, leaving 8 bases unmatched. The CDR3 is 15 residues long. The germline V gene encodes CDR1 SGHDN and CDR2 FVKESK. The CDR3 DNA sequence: TGTGCCAGCAGCCCTGTAGCGGGGCTGCACTACGAGCAGTACTTC. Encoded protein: CASSPVAGLHYEQYF. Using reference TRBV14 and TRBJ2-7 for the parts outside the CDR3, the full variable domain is EAGVTQFPSHSVIEKGQTVTLRCDPISGHDNLYWYRRVMGKEIKFLLHFVKESKQDESGMPNNRFLAERTGGTYSTLKVQPAELEDSGVYFCASSPVAGLHYEQYFGPGTRLTVT.

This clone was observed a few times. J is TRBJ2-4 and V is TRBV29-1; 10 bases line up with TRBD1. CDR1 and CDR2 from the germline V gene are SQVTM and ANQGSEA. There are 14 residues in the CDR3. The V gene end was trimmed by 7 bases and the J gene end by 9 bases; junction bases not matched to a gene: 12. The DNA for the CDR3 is TGCAGCGCTATGTTTGGGGACAGGGGAGGCATTCAGTACTTC. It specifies CSAMFGDRGGIQYF.

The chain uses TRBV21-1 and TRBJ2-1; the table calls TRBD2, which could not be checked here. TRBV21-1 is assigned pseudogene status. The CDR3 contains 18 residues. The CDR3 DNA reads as TGTGCCAGCAGCAAAGGGCGGTATAGCGGGAGGAAAGGGACTGAGCAGTTCTTC. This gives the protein CASSKGRYSGRKGTEQFF.

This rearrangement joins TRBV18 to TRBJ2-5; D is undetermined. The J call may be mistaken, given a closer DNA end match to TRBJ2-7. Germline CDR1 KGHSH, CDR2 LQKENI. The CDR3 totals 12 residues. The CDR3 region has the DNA TGTGCCAGCTCACGTCCAGACTACGAGCAGTACTTC. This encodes CASSRPDYEQYF.

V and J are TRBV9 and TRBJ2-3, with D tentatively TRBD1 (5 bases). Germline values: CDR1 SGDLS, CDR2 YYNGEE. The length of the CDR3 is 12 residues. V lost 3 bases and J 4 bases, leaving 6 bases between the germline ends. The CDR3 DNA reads TGTGCCAGCAGCGCAGGGCCAGATACGCAGTATTTT. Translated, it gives CASSAGPDTQYF.

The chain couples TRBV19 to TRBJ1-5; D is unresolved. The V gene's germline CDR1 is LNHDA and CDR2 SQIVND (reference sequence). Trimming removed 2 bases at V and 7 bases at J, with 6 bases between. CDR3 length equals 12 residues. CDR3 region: CASSISGQPQHF. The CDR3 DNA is TGTGCCAGTAGTATATCGGGCCAGCCCCAGCATTTT.